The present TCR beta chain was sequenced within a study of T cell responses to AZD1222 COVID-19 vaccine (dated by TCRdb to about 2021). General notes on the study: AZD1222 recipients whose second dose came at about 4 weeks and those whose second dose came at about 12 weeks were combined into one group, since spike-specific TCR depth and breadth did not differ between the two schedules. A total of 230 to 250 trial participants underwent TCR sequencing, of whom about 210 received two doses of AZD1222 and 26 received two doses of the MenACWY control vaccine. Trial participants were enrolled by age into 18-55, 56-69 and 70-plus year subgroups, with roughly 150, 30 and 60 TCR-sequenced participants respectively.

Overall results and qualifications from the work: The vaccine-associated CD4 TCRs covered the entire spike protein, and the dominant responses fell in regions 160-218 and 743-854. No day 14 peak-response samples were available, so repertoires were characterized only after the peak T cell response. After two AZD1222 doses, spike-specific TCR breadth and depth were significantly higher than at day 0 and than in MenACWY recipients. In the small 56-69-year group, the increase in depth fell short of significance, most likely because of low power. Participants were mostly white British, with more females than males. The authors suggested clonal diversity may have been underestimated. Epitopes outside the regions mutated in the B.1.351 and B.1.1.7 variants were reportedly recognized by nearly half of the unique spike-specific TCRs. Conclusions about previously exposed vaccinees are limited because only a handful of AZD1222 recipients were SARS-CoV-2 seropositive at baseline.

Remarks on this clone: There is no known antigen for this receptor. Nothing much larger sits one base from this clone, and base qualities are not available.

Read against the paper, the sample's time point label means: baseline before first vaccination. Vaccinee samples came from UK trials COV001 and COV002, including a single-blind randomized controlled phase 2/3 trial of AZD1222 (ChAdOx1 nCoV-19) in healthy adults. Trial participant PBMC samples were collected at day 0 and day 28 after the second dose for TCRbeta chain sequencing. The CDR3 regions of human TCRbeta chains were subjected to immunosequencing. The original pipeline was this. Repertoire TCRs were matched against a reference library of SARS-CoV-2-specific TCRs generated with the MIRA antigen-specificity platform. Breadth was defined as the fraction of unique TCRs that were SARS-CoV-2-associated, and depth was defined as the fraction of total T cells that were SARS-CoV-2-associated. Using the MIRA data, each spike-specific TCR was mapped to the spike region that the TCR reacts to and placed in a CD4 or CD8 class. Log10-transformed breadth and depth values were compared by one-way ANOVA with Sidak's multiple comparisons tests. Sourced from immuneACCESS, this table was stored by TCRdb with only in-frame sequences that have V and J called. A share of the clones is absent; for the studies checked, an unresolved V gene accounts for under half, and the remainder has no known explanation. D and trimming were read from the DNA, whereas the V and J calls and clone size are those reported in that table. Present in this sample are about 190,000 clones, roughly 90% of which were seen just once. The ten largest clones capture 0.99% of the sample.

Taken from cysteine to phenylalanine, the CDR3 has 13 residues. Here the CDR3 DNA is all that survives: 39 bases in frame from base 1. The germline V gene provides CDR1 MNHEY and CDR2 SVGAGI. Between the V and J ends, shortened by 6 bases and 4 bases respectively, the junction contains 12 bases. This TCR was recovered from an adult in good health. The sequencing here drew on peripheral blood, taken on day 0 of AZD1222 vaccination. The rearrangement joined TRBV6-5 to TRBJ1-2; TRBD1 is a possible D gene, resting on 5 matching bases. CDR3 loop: CASRRGTAYGYTF. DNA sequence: TGTGCCAGCAGGAGGGGCACCGCCTATGGCTACACCTTC.